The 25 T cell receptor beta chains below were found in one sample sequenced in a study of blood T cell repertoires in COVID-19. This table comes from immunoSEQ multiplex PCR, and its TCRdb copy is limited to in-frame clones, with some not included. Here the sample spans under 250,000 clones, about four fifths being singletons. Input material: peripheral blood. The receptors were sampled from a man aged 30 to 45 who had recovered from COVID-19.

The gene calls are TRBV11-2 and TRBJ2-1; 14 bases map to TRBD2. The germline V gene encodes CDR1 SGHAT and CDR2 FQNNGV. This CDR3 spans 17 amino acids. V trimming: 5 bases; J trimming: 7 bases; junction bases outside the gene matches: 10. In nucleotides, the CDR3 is TGTGCCAGCAGCACCCAGACTAGCGGGGGGGCTTGGAATGAGCAGTTCTTC. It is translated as CASSTQTSGGAWNEQFF.

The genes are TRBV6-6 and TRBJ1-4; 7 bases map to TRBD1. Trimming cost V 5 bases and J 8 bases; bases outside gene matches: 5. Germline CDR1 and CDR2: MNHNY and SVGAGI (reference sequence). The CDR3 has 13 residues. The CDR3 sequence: CASSPGGSEKLFF. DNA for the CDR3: TGTGCCAGCAGTCCAGGGGGTAGCGAAAAACTGTTTTTT.

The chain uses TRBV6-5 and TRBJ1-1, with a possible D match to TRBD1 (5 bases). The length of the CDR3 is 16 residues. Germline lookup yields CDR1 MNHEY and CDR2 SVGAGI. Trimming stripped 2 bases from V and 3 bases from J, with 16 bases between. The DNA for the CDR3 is TGTGCCAGCAGTTACGATTGGTCAGGGAGGGACACTGAAGCTTTCTTT. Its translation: CASSYDWSGRDTEAFF.

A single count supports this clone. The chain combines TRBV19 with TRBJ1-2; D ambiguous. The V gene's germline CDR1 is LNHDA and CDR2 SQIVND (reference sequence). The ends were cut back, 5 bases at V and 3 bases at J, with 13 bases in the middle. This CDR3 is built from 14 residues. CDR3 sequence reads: CASSVGSEYYGYTF. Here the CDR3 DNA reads TGTGCCAGTAGTGTGGGGAGCGAGTACTATGGCTACACCTTC.

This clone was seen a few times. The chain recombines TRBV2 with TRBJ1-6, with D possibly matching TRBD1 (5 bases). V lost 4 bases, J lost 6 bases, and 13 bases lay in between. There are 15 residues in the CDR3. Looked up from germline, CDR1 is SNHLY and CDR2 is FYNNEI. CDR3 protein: CASSGVVRANSPLHF. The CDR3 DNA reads TGTGCCAGCAGTGGAGTGGTCAGGGCTAATTCACCCCTCCACTTT. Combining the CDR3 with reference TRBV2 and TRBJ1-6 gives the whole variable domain EPEVTQTPSHQVTQMGQEVILRCVPISNHLYFYWYRQILGQKVEFLVSFYNNEISEKSEIFDDQFSVERPDGSNFTLKIRSTKLEDSAMYFCASSGVVRANSPLHFGNGTRLTVT.

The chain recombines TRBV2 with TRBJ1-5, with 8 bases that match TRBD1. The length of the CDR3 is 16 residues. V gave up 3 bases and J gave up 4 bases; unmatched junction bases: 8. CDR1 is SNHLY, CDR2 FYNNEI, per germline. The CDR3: CASSEFGTGNNQPQHF. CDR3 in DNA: TGTGCCAGCAGTGAGTTTGGGACAGGCAATAATCAGCCCCAGCATTTT.

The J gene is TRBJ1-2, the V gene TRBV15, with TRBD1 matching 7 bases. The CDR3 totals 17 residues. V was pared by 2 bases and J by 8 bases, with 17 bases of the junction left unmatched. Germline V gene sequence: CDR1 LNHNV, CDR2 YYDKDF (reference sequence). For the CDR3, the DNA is TGTGCCACCAGCAGATGGACAGGCAGCACCTTCCTAAACGGCTACACCTTC. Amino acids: CATSRWTGSTFLNGYTF.

CDR3 loop: CASSSDTYGYTF. CDR3 nucleotides: TGTGCCAGCAGCTCTGACACCTATGGCTACACCTTC. The rearrangement uses TRBV5-4 and TRBJ1-2, with unresolved D. V was pared by 3 bases and J by 4 bases, with 7 bases between. The CDR3 sequence is 12 residues long. Germline assignment: CDR1 SGHNT and CDR2 YYREEE (reference sequence).

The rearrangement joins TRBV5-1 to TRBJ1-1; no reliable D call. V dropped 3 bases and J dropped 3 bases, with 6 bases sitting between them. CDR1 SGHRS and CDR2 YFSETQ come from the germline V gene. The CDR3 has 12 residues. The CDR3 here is CASSSGDTEAFF. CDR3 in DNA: TGCGCCAGCAGCTCCGGTGACACTGAAGCTTTCTTT.

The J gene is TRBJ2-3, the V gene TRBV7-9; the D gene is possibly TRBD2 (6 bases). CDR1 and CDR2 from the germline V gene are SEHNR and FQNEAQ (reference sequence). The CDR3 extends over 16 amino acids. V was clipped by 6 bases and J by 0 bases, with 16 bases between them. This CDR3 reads CASRGSFRGSTDTQYF. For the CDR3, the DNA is TGTGCCAGCAGGGGGTCTTTCCGGGGGAGCACAGATACGCAGTATTTT. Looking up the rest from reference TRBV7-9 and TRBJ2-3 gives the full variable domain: DTGVSQNPRHKITKRGQNVTFRCDPISEHNRLYWYRQTLGQGPEFLTYFQNEAQLEKSRLLSDRFSAERPKGSFSTLEIQRTEQGDSAMYLCASRGSFRGSTDTQYFGPGTRLTVL.

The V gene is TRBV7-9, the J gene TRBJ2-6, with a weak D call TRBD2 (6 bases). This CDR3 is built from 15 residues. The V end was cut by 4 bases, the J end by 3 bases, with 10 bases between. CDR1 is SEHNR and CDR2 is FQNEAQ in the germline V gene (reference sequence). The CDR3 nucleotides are TGTGCCAGCAGCTCCCTGCGGGGTGGGGCCAACGTCCTGACTTTC. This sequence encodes CASSSLRGGANVLTF.

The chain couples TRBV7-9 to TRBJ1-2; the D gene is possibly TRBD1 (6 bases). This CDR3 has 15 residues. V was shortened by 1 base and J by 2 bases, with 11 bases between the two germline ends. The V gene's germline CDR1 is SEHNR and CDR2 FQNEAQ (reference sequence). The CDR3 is CASSLGNRANYGYTF. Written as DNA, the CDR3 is TGTGCCAGCAGCTTAGGGAACAGGGCGAACTATGGCTACACCTTC.

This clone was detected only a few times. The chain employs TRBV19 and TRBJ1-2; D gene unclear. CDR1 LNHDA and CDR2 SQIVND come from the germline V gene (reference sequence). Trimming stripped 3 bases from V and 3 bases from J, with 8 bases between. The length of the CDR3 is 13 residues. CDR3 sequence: CASSISVDYGYTF. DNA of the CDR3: TGTGCCAGTAGTATCAGCGTGGACTATGGCTACACCTTC.

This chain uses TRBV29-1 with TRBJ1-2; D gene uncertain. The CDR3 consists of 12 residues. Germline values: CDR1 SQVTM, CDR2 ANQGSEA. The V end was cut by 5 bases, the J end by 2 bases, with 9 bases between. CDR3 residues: CSVLRGNYGYTF. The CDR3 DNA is TGCAGCGTTCTAAGAGGGAACTATGGCTACACCTTC.

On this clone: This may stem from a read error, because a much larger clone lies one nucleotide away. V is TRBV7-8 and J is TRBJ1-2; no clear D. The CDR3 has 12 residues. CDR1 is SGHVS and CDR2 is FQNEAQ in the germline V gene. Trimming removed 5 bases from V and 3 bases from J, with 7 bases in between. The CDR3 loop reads CASSRRDYGYTF. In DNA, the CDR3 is TGTGCCAGCAGCCGCCGGGACTATGGCTACACCTTC.

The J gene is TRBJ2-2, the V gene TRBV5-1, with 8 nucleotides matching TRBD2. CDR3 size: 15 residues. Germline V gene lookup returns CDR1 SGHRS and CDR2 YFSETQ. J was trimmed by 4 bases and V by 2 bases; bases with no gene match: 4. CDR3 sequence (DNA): TGCGCCAGCAGCTTCCGGGGGGGCATCACCGGGGAGCTGTTTTTT. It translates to CASSFRGGITGELFF.

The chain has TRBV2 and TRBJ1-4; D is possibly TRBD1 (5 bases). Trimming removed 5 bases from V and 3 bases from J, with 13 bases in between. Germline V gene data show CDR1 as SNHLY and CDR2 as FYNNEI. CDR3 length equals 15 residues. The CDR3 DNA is TGTGCCAGCAGTACCCAGGGTACCGCTAATGAAAAACTGTTTTTT. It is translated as CASSTQGTANEKLFF.

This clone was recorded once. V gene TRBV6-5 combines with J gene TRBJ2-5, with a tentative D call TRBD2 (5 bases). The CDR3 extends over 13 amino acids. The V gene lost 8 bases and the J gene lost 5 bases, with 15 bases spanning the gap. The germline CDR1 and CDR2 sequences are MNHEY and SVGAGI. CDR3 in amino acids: CASEWGKRETQYF. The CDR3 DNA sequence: TGTGCCAGCGAGTGGGGAAAGCGGGAGACCCAGTACTTC.

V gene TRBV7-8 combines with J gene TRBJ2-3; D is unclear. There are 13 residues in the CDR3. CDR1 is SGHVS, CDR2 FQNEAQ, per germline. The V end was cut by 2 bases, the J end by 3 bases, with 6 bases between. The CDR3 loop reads CASSLILTDTQYF. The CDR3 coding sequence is TGTGCCAGCAGCTTAATCCTGACAGATACGCAGTATTTT.

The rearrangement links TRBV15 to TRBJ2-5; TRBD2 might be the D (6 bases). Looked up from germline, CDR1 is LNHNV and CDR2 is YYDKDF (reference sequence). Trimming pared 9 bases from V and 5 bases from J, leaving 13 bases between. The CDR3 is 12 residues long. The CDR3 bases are TGTGCCACGGCGGGGTGGTTGGAGACCCAGTACTTC. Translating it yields CATAGWLETQYF.

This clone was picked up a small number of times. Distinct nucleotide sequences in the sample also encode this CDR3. DNA for the CDR3: TGTGCCAGCAGCTCAGGGGGCACTGAAGCTTTCTTT. Residues: CASSSGGTEAFF. The chain links TRBV7-9 to TRBJ1-1; 7 positions match TRBD1. From germline, CDR1 is SEHNR and CDR2 FQNEAQ (reference sequence). The V gene end was trimmed by 4 bases and the J gene end by 4 bases; junction bases not matched to a gene: 0. The CDR3 is made up of 12 amino acids.

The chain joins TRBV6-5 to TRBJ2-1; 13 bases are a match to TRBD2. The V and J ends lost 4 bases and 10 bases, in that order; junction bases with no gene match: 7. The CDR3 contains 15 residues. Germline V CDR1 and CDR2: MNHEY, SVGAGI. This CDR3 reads CASSSRGLAGAEQFF. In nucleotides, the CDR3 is TGTGCCAGCAGTTCCCGTGGACTAGCGGGGGCCGAGCAGTTCTTC.

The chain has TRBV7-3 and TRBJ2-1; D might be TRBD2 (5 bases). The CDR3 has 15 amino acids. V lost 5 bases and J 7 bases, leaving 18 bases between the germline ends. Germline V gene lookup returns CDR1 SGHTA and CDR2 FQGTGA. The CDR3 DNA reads TGTGCCAGCAGCGTATACCTCGCGGGTCAAAATGAGCAGTTCTTC. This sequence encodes CASSVYLAGQNEQFF.

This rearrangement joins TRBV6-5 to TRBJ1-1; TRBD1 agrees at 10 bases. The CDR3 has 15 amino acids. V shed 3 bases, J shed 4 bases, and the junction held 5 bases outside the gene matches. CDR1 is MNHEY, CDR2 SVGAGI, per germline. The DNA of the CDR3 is TGTGCCAGCAGTTATTGGACAGGGGGAGGCACTGAAGCTTTCTTT. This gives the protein CASSYWTGGGTEAFF.

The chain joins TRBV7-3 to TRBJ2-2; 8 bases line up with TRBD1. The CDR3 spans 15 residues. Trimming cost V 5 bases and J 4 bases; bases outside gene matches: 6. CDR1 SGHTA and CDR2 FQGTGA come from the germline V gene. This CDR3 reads CASSPGTGFTGELFF. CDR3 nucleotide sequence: TGTGCCAGCAGCCCCGGGACAGGATTCACCGGGGAGCTGTTTTTT.